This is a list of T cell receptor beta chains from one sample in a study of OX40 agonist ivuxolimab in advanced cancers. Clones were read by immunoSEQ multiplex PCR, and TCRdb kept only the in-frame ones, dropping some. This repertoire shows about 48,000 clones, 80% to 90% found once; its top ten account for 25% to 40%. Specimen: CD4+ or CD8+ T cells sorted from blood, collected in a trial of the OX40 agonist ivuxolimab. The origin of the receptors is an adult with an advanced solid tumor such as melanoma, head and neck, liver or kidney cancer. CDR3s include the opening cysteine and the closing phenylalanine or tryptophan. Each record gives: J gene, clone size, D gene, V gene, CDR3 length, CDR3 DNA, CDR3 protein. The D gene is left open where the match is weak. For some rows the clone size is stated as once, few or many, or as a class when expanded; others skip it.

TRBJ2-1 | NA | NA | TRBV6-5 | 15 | TGTGCCAGCAGTTACTGGCGGACAGCCAACAATGAGCAGTTCTTC | CASSYWRTANNEQFF
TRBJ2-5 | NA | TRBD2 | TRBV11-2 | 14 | TGTGCCAGCAGCTTCTTTGCGGGAGAGGAGACCCAGTACTTC | CASSFFAGEETQYF
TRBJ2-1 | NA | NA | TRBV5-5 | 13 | TGTGCCAGCAGCTTCCTAATAAGCGGAGAGCAGTTCTTC | CASSFLISGEQFF
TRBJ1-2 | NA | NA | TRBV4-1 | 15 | TGCGCCAGCAGCCAAGATCGATTAACAGGCTATGGCTACACCTTC | CASSQDRLTGYGYTF
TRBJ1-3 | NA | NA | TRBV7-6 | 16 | TGTGCCAGCAGCTCTGGACAGTGGTCCTCTGGAAACACCATATATTTT | CASSSGQWSSGNTIYF
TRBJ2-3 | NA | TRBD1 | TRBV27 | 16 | TGTGCCAGCAGTTTATATGGGACAGGGGTAACAGATACGCAGTATTTT | CASSLYGTGVTDTQYF
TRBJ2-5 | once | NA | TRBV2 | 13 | TGTGCCAGCAGTAAGAATTACCAAGAGACCCAGTACTTC | CASSKNYQETQYF
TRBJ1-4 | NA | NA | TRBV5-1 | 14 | TGCGCCAGCAGCTTGGCCGTCCCGGGTATGGAACTGTTTTTT | CASSLAVPGMELFF
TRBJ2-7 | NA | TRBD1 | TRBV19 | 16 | TGTGCCAGTAGTGCCCGCCCGGGACAGGGGGACTACGAGCAGTACTTC | CASSARPGQGDYEQYF
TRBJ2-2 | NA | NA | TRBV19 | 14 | TGTGCCAGTAGTATAATAGGCAGGTCCGGGGAGCTGTTTTTT | CASSIIGRSGELFF
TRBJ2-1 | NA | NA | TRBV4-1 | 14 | TGCGCCAGCAGTTCCTTACCCGACTCGGATGAGCAGTTCTTC | CASSSLPDSDEQFF
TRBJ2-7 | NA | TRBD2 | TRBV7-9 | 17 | TGTGCCAGCAGCCCCTCTAGCGGGGGGCCCGTCTCCTACGAGCAGTACTTC | CASSPSSGGPVSYEQYF
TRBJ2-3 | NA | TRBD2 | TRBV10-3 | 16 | TGTGCCATCAGCAGGACTAGCGGGGGGAGCACAGATACGCAGTATTTT | CAISRTSGGSTDTQYF
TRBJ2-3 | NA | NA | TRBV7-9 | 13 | TGTGCCAGCAGCTTAAATGTGGCAGATACGCAGTATTTT | CASSLNVADTQYF
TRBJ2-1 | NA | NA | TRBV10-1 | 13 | TGCGTCGGTACGCAGAGAACCTACAATGAGCAGTTCTTC | CVGTQRTYNEQFF
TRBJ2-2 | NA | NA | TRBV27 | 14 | TGTGCCAGCAGTTTATATCGCCTCACCGGGGAGCTGTTTTTT | CASSLYRLTGELFF
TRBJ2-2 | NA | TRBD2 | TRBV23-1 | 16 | TGCGCCAGCAGTGTCTCGGGGGAGGGGTGGACCGGGGAGCTGTTTTTT | CASSVSGEGWTGELFF
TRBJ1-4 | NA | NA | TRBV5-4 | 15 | TGTGCCAGCAGCTTGGTGACGGGTCCGGGTCAAAAACTGTTTTTT | CASSLVTGPGQKLFF
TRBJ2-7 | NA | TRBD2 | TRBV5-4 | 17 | TGTGCCAGCAGCTCTCGACTAGCGGGAGGGAGCTCCTACGAGCAGTACTTC | CASSSRLAGGSSYEQYF
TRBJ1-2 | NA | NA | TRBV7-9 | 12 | TGTGCCAGCAGCCCAGGCGGACTGGGCTACACCTTC | CASSPGGLGYTF
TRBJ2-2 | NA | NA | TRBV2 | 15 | TGTGCCAGCAGCTCCCCGTTGGGCGGCACCGGGGAGCTGTTTTTT | CASSSPLGGTGELFF
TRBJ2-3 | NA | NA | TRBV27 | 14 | TGTGCCAGCAGTTTACAGCCTAGCACAGATACGCAGTATTTT | CASSLQPSTDTQYF
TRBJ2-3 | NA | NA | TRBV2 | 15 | TGTGCCAGCAGTGAAGTACGGGGGAGAGGTGATACGCAGTATTTT | CASSEVRGRGDTQYF
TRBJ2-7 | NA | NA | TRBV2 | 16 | TGTGCCAGCAGTGAATCATGGGAGCGAAGCTCCTACGAGCAGTACTTC | CASSESWERSSYEQYF
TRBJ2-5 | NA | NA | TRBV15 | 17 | TGTGCCACCAGCAGGGAAAACCCGGGACTCGTTCAAGAGACCCAGTACTTC | CATSRENPGLVQETQYF
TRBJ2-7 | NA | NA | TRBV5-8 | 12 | TGTGCCAGCAGCCGACGCAGGGACGAGCAGTACTTC | CASSRRRDEQYF
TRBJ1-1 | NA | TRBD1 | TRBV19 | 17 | TGTGCCAGTAGTGACGGTCCCGGGACAGGGATGAACACTGAAGCTTTCTTT | CASSDGPGTGMNTEAFF
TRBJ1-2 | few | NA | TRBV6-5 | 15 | TGTGCCAGCAGTATAACAGGAGGAGGGAACTATGGCTACACCTTC | CASSITGGGNYGYTF
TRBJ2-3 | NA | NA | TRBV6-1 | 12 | TGTGCCAGCAGTGAGACTGGAGATACGCAGTATTTT | CASSETGDTQYF
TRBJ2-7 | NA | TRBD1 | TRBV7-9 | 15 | TGTGCCAGCAGTTCGCCCGGGACAGGGGTGTACGAGCAGTACTTC | CASSSPGTGVYEQYF
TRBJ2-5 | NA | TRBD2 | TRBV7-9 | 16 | TGTGCCAGCAGCTATCCACTAGCGGGGGCCTCAGAGACCCAGTACTTC | CASSYPLAGASETQYF
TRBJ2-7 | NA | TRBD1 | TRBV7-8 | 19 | TGTGCCAGCAGCTTAGTCGGGACAGGGTTGGTAGTTAAAGAGGGGGAGCAGTACTTC | CASSLVGTGLVVKEGEQYF
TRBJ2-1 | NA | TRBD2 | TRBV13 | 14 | TGTGCCAGCAAAAGCGGGAGGGAGTATGCTGAGCAGTTCTTC | CASKSGREYAEQFF
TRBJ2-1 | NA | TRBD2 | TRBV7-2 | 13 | TGTGCCAGCAGCTTAGGGACTAGCAATGAGCAGTTCTTC | CASSLGTSNEQFF
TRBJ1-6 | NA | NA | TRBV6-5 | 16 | TGTGCCAGCAGTTACTCCTCCGGGGACTATAATTCACCCCTCCACTTT | CASSYSSGDYNSPLHF
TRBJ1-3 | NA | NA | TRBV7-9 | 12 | TGTGCCAGCAGCACCGTGGTAGACACCATATATTTT | CASSTVVDTIYF
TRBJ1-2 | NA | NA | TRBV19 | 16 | TGTGCCAGTAGTATAGATAACAGCCCACCTGGAGATGGCTACACCTTC | CASSIDNSPPGDGYTF
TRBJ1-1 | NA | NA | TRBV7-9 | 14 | TGTGCCAGCAGCTTACCGGGTATTCGGGTTGAAGCTTTCTTT | CASSLPGIRVEAFF
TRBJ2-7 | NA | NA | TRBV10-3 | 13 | TGTGCCATCAGTGGCGGCTATTCCTACGAGCAGTACTTC | CAISGGYSYEQYF
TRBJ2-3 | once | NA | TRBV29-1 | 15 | TGCAGCGTTGAAGGTCAGCTAGGCAACACAGATACGCAGTATTTT | CSVEGQLGNTDTQYF
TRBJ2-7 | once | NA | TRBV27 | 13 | TGTGCCAGCAGTTTCAGGATTGCGGGGGAGCAGTACTTC | CASSFRIAGEQYF
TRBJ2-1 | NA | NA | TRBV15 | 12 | TGTGCCACCACGCGCTCACACAATGAGCAGTTCTTC | CATTRSHNEQFF
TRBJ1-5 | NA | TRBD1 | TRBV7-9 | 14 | TGTGCCAGCAGCTTGGGACAGGGGGTTCAGCCCCAGCATTTT | CASSLGQGVQPQHF
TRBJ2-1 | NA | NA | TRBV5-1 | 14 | TGCGCCAGCAGCTTGGAGCCCAGCCCCAATGAGCAGTTCTTC | CASSLEPSPNEQFF
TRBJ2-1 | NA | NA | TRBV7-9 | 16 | TGTGCCAGCAGCTTACAGGACTCGAGCTCCTACAATGAGCAGTTCTTC | CASSLQDSSSYNEQFF
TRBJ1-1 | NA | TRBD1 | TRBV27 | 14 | TGTGCCAGCAGTTTATCGGGACAGGGCCCTGAAGCTTTCTTT | CASSLSGQGPEAFF
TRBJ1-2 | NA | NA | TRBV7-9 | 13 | TGTGCCAGCAGCCTCGGGGGGACGAGCGGCTACACCTTC | CASSLGGTSGYTF
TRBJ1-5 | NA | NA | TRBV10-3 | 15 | TGTGCCACTCGGAACTCGGACCATAGCAATCAGCCCCAGCATTTT | CATRNSDHSNQPQHF
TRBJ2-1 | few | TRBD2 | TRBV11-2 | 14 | TGTGCCAGCAGCTTGGGACTAGCGTACAATGAGCAGTTCTTC | CASSLGLAYNEQFF